These T cell receptor beta chains were read from a single sample in a study of cytomegalovirus exposure and HLA in healthy donors. The method was immunoSEQ multiplex PCR; TCRdb's version includes in-frame clones alone and lacks a portion of them. The data show some 100,000 clones, about 70% seen once. Sequencing was done on a sample of PBMCs. The source is a woman younger than 35 in good health and CMV-seropositive. The CDR3 runs from the conserved cysteine through the conserved F or W. D genes are given only for firm matches. Expanded clones are given a class, and other clones once, few, many or no size at all.

V gene	clone size	D gene	J gene	CDR3 length	CDR3 protein	CDR3 DNA
TRBV7-9	.	TRBD1	TRBJ2-7	14	CASSTGASSYEQYF	TGTGCCAGCAGCACAGGGGCTAGCTCCTACGAGCAGTACTTC
TRBV7-9	.	.	TRBJ2-7	12	CASSGGGYEQYF	TGTGCCAGCTCTGGCGGAGGCTACGAGCAGTACTTC
TRBV10-3	.	TRBD1	TRBJ1-5	15	CAISEPGTGKQPQHF	TGTGCCATCAGTGAGCCTGGGACAGGGAAACAGCCCCAGCATTTT
TRBV19	.	.	TRBJ1-1	12	CASSFGDREAFF	TGTGCCAGTAGTTTCGGTGACAGGGAAGCTTTCTTT
TRBV11-3	few	.	TRBJ1-3	13	CASSSRVGNTIYF	TGTGCCAGCAGCAGCAGGGTTGGAAACACCATATATTTT
TRBV29-1	.	TRBD2	TRBJ2-7	12	CSVLAGGREQYF	TGCAGTGTTTTAGCGGGAGGAAGGGAGCAGTACTTC
TRBV6-4	.	.	TRBJ2-2	16	CASSDSRSGNTGELFF	TGTGCCAGCAGTGACTCGAGAAGCGGGAACACCGGGGAGCTGTTTTTT
TRBV7-3	.	.	TRBJ1-6	15	CASSLTLTANSPLHF	TGTGCCAGCAGCTTAACGCTGACAGCTAATTCACCCCTCCACTTT
TRBV19	.	.	TRBJ2-1	13	CASRRDGYNEQFF	TGTGCCAGTAGGCGGGACGGCTACAATGAGCAGTTCTTC
TRBV25-1	.	.	TRBJ2-4	16	CASSGGASRAKNIQYF	TGTGCCAGCAGTGGCGGGGCCTCACGGGCCAAAAACATTCAGTACTTC
TRBV4-3	.	TRBD2	TRBJ2-3	15	CASSPGTRSTDTQYF	TGCGCCAGCAGCCCCGGGACTAGAAGCACAGATACGCAGTATTTT
TRBV29-1	.	.	TRBJ2-3	13	CSVAVTSTDTQYF	TGCAGCGTAGCGGTTACTAGCACAGATACGCAGTATTTT
TRBV28	.	.	TRBJ1-4	11	CASSRGEKLFF	TGTGCCAGCAGCCGGGGAGAAAAACTGTTTTTT
TRBV29-1	.	TRBD1	TRBJ2-7	14	CSVPGTGTPIKQYF	TGCAGCGTGCCCGGGACAGGGACCCCTATTAAGCAGTACTTC
TRBV7-2	.	TRBD2	TRBJ2-7	16	CARCGGGPEWSYEQYF	TGTGCCAGATGTGGGGGGGGTCCGGAGTGGTCCTACGAGCAGTACTTC
TRBV19	.	TRBD1	TRBJ1-5	16	CASSITGTGASRPQHF	TGTGCCAGTAGTATCACCGGGACAGGGGCTAGTCGGCCCCAGCATTTT
TRBV20-1	few	TRBD2	TRBJ2-1	11	CNGREVNEQFF	TGCAACGGGAGGGAGGTGAATGAGCAGTTCTTC
TRBV21-1	.	.	TRBJ2-7	16	CASSKAPPGSSYEQYF	TGTGCCAGCAGCAAAGCCCCACCAGGTAGCTCCTACGAGCAGTACTTC
TRBV28	.	TRBD1	TRBJ2-5	14	CASRGQVAMETQYF	TGTGCCAGCAGAGGACAGGTGGCGATGGAGACCCAGTACTTC
TRBV5-1	.	.	TRBJ2-1	17	CASSLAGAGVSYNEQFF	TGCGCCAGCAGCTTGGCAGGGGCGGGAGTATCCTACAATGAGCAGTTCTTC
TRBV11-2	.	.	TRBJ1-5	15	CASSFESSGNQPQHF	TGTGCCAGCAGCTTCGAGAGCTCGGGCAATCAGCCCCAGCATTTT
TRBV18	.	TRBD2	TRBJ2-7	16	CASSPNWERGIHEQYF	TGTGCCAGCTCACCCAATTGGGAGCGGGGGATACACGAGCAGTACTTC
TRBV7-6	.	TRBD2	TRBJ2-1	17	CASSPRAGGPSYNEQFF	TGTGCCAGCAGCCCGAGAGCGGGAGGGCCCTCCTACAATGAGCAGTTCTTC
TRBV6-6	once	TRBD1	TRBJ2-7	15	CASAPQGQGANEQYF	TGTGCCAGCGCCCCGCAGGGACAGGGGGCAAATGAGCAGTACTTC